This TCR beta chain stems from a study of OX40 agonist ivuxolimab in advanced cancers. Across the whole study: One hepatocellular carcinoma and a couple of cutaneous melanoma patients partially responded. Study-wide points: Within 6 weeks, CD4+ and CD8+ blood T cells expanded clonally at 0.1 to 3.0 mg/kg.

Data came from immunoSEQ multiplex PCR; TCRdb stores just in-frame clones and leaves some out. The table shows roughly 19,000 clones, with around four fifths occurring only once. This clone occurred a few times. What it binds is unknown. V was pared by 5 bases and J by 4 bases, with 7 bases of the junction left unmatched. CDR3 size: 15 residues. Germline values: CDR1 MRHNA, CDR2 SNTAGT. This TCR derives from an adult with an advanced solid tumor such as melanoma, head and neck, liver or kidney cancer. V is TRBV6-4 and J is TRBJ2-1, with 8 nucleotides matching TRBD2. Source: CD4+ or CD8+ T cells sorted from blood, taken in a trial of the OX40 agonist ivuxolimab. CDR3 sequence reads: CASSRTGGEYNEQFF. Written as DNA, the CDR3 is TGTGCCAGCAGTCGGACGGGAGGGGAATACAATGAGCAGTTCTTC.